The 27 T cell receptor beta chains below all came from one sample that was sequenced in a study of T cell repertoires in cytomegalovirus infection. A single record per CDR3 protein comes from TCRdb applying MiXCR to the reads. Among hundreds of thousands of distinct CDR3 sequences, 20% to 25% were seen once, and the ten largest hold less than 10%. The sequenced material came from CD8+ T cells from PBMCs. These receptors all come from a human donor in good health (CMV status not recorded). Some clones in this sample may be carry-over from other donors' samples.

The chain has TRBV7-9 and TRBJ2-4; D ambiguous. Germline CDR1 SEHNR, CDR2 FQNEAQ (reference sequence). V shed 5 bases and J shed 6 bases, with 11 bases lying between them. This CDR3 spans 13 amino acids. CDR3 nucleotide sequence: TGTGCCAGCAGCCCGAAGACCCGAAACATTCAGTACTTC. Amino acid sequence: CASSPKTRNIQYF.

This clonotype has a handful of counts. V gene TRBV2 combines with J gene TRBJ2-7, with 8 nucleotides matching TRBD1. Germline V CDR1 and CDR2: SNHLY, FYNNEI. The CDR3 has 13 amino acids. The V gene end was trimmed by 10 bases and the J gene end by 2 bases; junction bases not matched to a gene: 7. The CDR3 sequence: CATNVGQAYEQYF. CDR3 nucleotide sequence: TGTGCCACCAACGTGGGACAGGCCTACGAGCAGTACTTC. The full variable domain, rest sourced from reference TRBV2 and TRBJ2-7, is EPEVTQTPSHQVTQMGQEVILRCVPISNHLYFYWYRQILGQKVEFLVSFYNNEISEKSEIFDDQFSVERPDGSNFTLKIRSTKLEDSAMYFCATNVGQAYEQYFGPGTRLTVT.

This clonotype was seen repeatedly, ten times or more. The CDR3 here is CAAEGETQYF. In DNA, the CDR3 is TGTGCCGCTGAGGGTGAGACCCAGTACTTC. The V gene is TRBV28, the J gene TRBJ2-5; possibly TRBD2 for D (5 bases). Germline CDR1 is MDHEN and CDR2 is SYDVKM. This CDR3 comprises 10 residues. V dropped 11 bases and J dropped 5 bases, with 9 bases sitting between them.

This clonotype has at least ten counts. The chain couples TRBV12-3 or TRBV12-4 to TRBJ2-1, with 9 bases matching TRBD2. V shed 1 base, J shed 3 bases, and the junction held 16 bases outside the gene matches. The CDR3 contains 20 residues. As DNA, the CDR3 is TGTGCCAGCAGTTTAGTAGGGCTAGCGGGGCCCATGGACTACTACAATGAGCAGTTCTTC. The encoded protein is CASSLVGLAGPMDYYNEQFF.

This clonotype was seen a handful of times. At one end, the junction sequence differs from germline, possibly due to a read error. The genes are TRBV20-1 and TRBJ2-7; weak D call: TRBD2 (5 bases). Germline assignment: CDR1 DFQATT and CDR2 SNEGSKA (reference sequence). CDR3 length: 15 residues. The CDR3 region is CSASPQLFRDGEQYF. CDR3 in DNA: TGCAGCGCTAGCCCTCAGTTGTTTCGGGATGGCGAGCAGTACTTC.

The J gene is TRBJ1-1, the V gene TRBV28; TRBD1 matches at 9 bases. The CDR3 spans 14 residues. CDR1 is MDHEN, CDR2 SYDVKM, per germline. Unmatched junction bases numbered 5, after V lost 3 bases and J lost 6 bases. CDR3 nucleotides: TGTGCCAGCAGTTTTTCACAGGGGGCGGCTGAAGCTTTCTTT. Translation gives CASSFSQGAAEAFF.

The sample holds a few counts of this clonotype. The gene calls are TRBV10-3 and TRBJ2-2; D might be TRBD1 (5 bases). Per germline, CDR1 ENHRY and CDR2 SYGVKD. The CDR3 runs 15 residues. V was clipped by 10 bases and J by 0 bases, with 15 bases between them. CDR3 DNA sequence: TGTGCCACCCCCCCAGGGCCACCGAACACCGGGGAGCTGTTTTTT. Its translation: CATPPGPPNTGELFF.

As to this clonotype: It may be a read error: a sequence one base away is much more abundant. The rearrangement links TRBV28 to TRBJ1-5; a possible D gene is TRBD1 (5 bases). Germline V gene data show CDR1 as MDHEN and CDR2 as SYDVKM. This CDR3 spans 14 amino acids. The chain's CDR3 is CASSRAGWNQTQHF. CDR3 DNA: TGTGCCAGCAGTCGGGCAGGGTGGAATCAGACCCAGCATTTT. Together with reference TRBV28 and TRBJ1-5, the CDR3 gives the full variable domain: DVKVTQSSRYLVKRTGEKVFLECVQDMDHENMFWYRQDPGLGLRLIYFSYDVKMKEKGDIPEGYSVSREKKERFSLILESASTNQTSMYLCASSRAGWNQTQHFGDGTRLSIL.

This clonotype has more than one count but fewer than ten. The V and J genes are TRBV15 and TRBJ1-6; D ambiguous. CDR3 size: 19 residues. The V end lost 3 bases, the J end lost 0 bases, and 18 bases lay between the germline ends. The V gene's germline CDR1 is LNHNV and CDR2 YYDKDF (reference sequence). CDR3 in amino acids: CATSSAPQRALSYNSPLHF. DNA for the CDR3: TGTGCCACCAGCAGTGCGCCCCAAAGGGCACTCTCCTATAATTCACCCCTCCACTTT.

This clonotype was seen at least ten times. V usage is TRBV4-1 and J usage is TRBJ2-7, with D maybe TRBD1 (6 bases). V shed 0 bases and J shed 0 bases, with 9 bases lying between them. Germline assignment: CDR1 MGHRA and CDR2 YSYEKL. The CDR3 consists of 15 residues. The CDR3 DNA reads as TGCGCCAGCAGCCAAGAACGGGACACCTCCTACGAGCAGTACTTC. This gives the protein CASSQERDTSYEQYF.

This clonotype showed up many times. The chain recombines TRBV6-1 with TRBJ2-7; TRBD2 is a possible D gene (5 bases). This CDR3 spans 13 amino acids. Between the trimmed V and J ends, which lost 4 bases and 3 bases, there was a span of 10 bases. Germline CDR1 reads MNHNS; CDR2 reads SASEGT. CDR3 in DNA: TGTGCCAGCAGTGCCGACCGGGACTACGAGCAGTACGTC. Protein sequence: CASSADRDYEQYV.

Worth noting for this clonotype: The junction departs from the called germline gene at one end, perhaps through a read error. The chain carries TRBV29-1 and TRBJ1-2, with D maybe TRBD1 (5 bases). The CDR3 is 9 residues long. Germline V gene sequence: CDR1 SQVTM, CDR2 ANQGSEA. The CDR3 sequence is CSVVPGGEF. The CDR3 DNA reads as TGCAGCGTTGTACCCGGGGGGGAGTTC.

This clonotype has only a few counts. The chain has TRBV2 and TRBJ1-1, with D hard to call. Germline-derived CDR1 and CDR2 are SNHLY and FYNNEI. The germline V and J ends were trimmed by 5 bases and 0 bases, with 10 bases remaining between them. The CDR3 is 14 amino acids. The CDR3 DNA reads TGTGCCAGCAGTTATCAGGCTTTGAACACTGAAGCTTTCTTT. This gives the protein CASSYQALNTEAFF. Full variable domain (outside the CDR3, taken from reference TRBV2 and TRBJ1-1): EPEVTQTPSHQVTQMGQEVILRCVPISNHLYFYWYRQILGQKVEFLVSFYNNEISEKSEIFDDQFSVERPDGSNFTLKIRSTKLEDSAMYFCASSYQALNTEAFFGQGTRLTVV.

The chain combines TRBV13 with TRBJ2-1, with 11 positions matching TRBD2. There are 16 residues in the CDR3. CDR1 and CDR2 (germline): PRHDT, FYEKMQ (reference sequence). Germline trimming cut 3 bases from V and 9 bases from J; bases unmatched to any gene: 10. The CDR3 nucleotides read TGTGCCAGCAGCTTTAGTAGCGGGGGGGCCAGGACTGAGCAGTTCTTC. It yields the protein CASSFSSGGARTEQFF.

This clonotype was observed at least ten times. This chain links TRBV7-8 with TRBJ1-4; perhaps TRBD1 as D (6 bases). Germline CDR1 is SGHVS and CDR2 is FQNEAQ. Trimming pared 5 bases from V and 7 bases from J, leaving 23 bases between. The CDR3 runs 17 residues. This chain's CDR3 is CASSPSGRGPPSEKLFF. The CDR3 nucleotides are TGTGCCAGCAGCCCCAGCGGCAGGGGTCCACCCAGTGAAAAACTGTTTTTT.

This clonotype appeared once. This may stem from a read error, because a much larger clone lies one nucleotide away. The chain carries TRBV10-3 and TRBJ2-5; 7 bases match TRBD1. The CDR3 contains 19 residues. Germline V gives CDR1 ENHRY, CDR2 SYGVKD. The chain's CDR3 is CAFSDPPGRGQSYQETQYF. In nucleotides, the CDR3 is TGTGCCTTCAGTGATCCACCGGGCCGGGGACAGTCTTACCAAGAGACCCAGTACTTC.

Note on this clonotype: At one end, the junction sequence differs from germline, possibly due to a read error. The rearrangement links TRBV7-1 to TRBJ2-7; 8 bases are a match to TRBD2. TRBV7-1 is an ORF for which the function is uncertain. CDR3 length: 13 amino acids. CDR3 loop: CAISGGSVHEQYF. The CDR3 nucleotides read TGTGCCATCAGCGGGGGTTCTGTCCACGAGCAGTACTTC.

This clonotype was observed many times. Here the CDR3 reads CASSPRPRETQYF. The CDR3 bases are TGTGCCAGCAGCCCCCGGCCCCGAGAGACCCAGTACTTC. This chain links TRBV27 with TRBJ2-5; D unclear. CDR1 is MNHEY and CDR2 is SMNVEV in the germline V gene (reference sequence). There are 13 residues in the CDR3. The germline V and J ends were trimmed by 6 bases and 4 bases, with 12 bases remaining between them.

About this clonotype: Its ends do not fully match the called genes, so a read error is possible. V gene TRBV5-4 combines with J gene TRBJ2-7; 8 nucleotides line up with TRBD1. The length of the CDR3 is 14 residues. Germline V CDR1 and CDR2: SGHNT, YYREEE (reference sequence). The CDR3 reads CTSSTPGQVYEQYF. DNA of the CDR3: TGTACCAGCAGCACTCCGGGACAGGTCTACGAGCAGTACTTC.

This chain links TRBV5-1 with TRBJ2-1; 7 bases align to TRBD1. V was clipped by 7 bases and J by 0 bases; unmatched bases: 22. Germline lookup yields CDR1 SGHRS and CDR2 YFSETQ. There are 20 residues in the CDR3. The CDR3 reads CASSGFRDREFSFSYNEQFF. CDR3 in DNA: TGCGCCAGCTCCGGTTTCCGGGACAGAGAATTTTCATTCTCCTACAATGAGCAGTTCTTC.

This clonotype has at least ten counts. CDR3 coding DNA: TGTGCCAGCAGCCCTCGAAACGGTTACGAGCAGTACTTC. Translated: CASSPRNGYEQYF. The chain employs TRBV7-9 and TRBJ2-7; D is ambiguous. CDR1 SEHNR and CDR2 FQNEAQ come from the germline V gene (reference sequence). This CDR3 has 13 residues. Deletions cut 5 bases from V and 4 bases from J, with 12 bases between.

This clonotype was observed at least ten times. The V call is TRBV7-6, the J call TRBJ2-7, with 13 bases that match TRBD2. Germline values: CDR1 SGHVS, CDR2 FNYEAQ. The CDR3 loop spans 15 amino acids. V was pared by 5 bases and J by 7 bases, with 8 bases of the junction left unmatched. In DNA, the CDR3 is TGTGCCAGCAGCCGGACTAGCGGGGGACCGGGGGAGCAGTACGTC. The encoded protein is CASSRTSGGPGEQYV.

As for this clonotype: This may stem from a read error, because a much larger clone lies one nucleotide away. The chain carries TRBV7-6 and TRBJ2-2; TRBD1 agrees at 9 bases. V lost 7 bases, J lost 3 bases, and 6 bases stayed unmatched. The CDR3 is 15 amino acids. Germline CDR1 is SGHVS and CDR2 is FNYEAQ. The CDR3 reads CASTRTGEDTGELFF. The CDR3 nucleotides are TGTGCCAGCACCAGGACAGGGGAGGACACCGGGGAGCTGTTTTTT.

V and J are TRBV28 and TRBJ2-1; perhaps TRBD1 as D (7 bases). The CDR3 spans 17 residues. Trimming pared 4 bases from V and 7 bases from J, leaving 23 bases between. Germline lookup yields CDR1 MDHEN and CDR2 SYDVKM. CDR3 bases: TGTGCCAGCAGTTCCCCCCGACAGGGCTCGGGGAGGAATGAGCAGTTCTTC. Translating gives CASSSPRQGSGRNEQFF. Using reference TRBV28 and TRBJ2-1 for the parts outside the CDR3, the full variable domain is DVKVTQSSRYLVKRTGEKVFLECVQDMDHENMFWYRQDPGLGLRLIYFSYDVKMKEKGDIPEGYSVSREKKERFSLILESASTNQTSMYLCASSSPRQGSGRNEQFFGPGTRLTVL.

This clonotype has a single count. A clone one base away is much larger, so this may be a read error. The CDR3, as DNA: TGTGCCAGCAGCCCCGTGACAGGGTATTCACCCCTCCACTTT. It yields the protein CASSPVTGYSPLHF. V is TRBV7-1 and J is TRBJ1-6; 7 bases map to TRBD1. TRBV7-1 is noted as an ORF with a role that remains uncertain. The CDR3 consists of 14 residues. Losses at the gene ends were 5 bases for V and 8 bases for J; bases not matched to a gene: 6.

Notes on this clonotype: Being one base from a much bigger clone, this may be a read error. The CDR3 protein is CASIPGQGTVELFF. For the CDR3, the DNA is TGTGCCAGCATCCCGGGACAGGGCACCGTGGAGCTGTTTTTT. The chain joins TRBV12-3 or TRBV12-4 to TRBJ2-2; 9 bases agree with TRBD1. The CDR3 length is 14 residues.

The J gene is TRBJ2-6, the V gene TRBV10-3, with 8 bases matching TRBD2. V lost 8 bases to trimming and J lost 4 bases; unmatched junction nucleotides: 10. Germline assignment: CDR1 ENHRY and CDR2 SYGVKD. This CDR3 has 16 residues. In DNA form, the CDR3 reads TGTGCCATCCTCACCGGGGGGGAAGGAGGGGCCAACGTCCTGACTTTC. It codes for CAILTGGEGGANVLTF.